A single sample gave rise to the 14 T cell receptor beta chains below, sequenced in a study of blood T cell repertoires in COVID-19. Profiled with immunoSEQ multiplex PCR; TCRdb holds only in-frame clones, not every one. The sample carries about 300,000 clones, 85% recorded once. Sequencing was carried out using peripheral blood. The origin of the receptors is a human donor in a cohort sampled during active COVID-19.

The chain couples TRBV6-1 to TRBJ1-4; unclear D gene. The CDR3 has 12 residues. CDR1 MNHNS and CDR2 SASEGT come from the germline V gene. V was trimmed by 2 bases and J by 8 bases, leaving 6 bases between them. The CDR3 region is CASSERREKLFF. The CDR3 DNA reads as TGTGCCAGCAGTGAAAGGAGGGAAAAACTGTTTTTT.

The chain carries TRBV7-9 and TRBJ2-3; weak D call: TRBD2 (5 bases). Germline CDR1 is SEHNR and CDR2 is FQNEAQ (reference sequence). This CDR3 spans 15 amino acids. Trimming left V 2 bases short and J 3 bases short, with 12 bases between. This CDR3 is CASSLHSGATDTQYF. The CDR3 nucleotides read TGTGCCAGCAGCTTACACAGCGGAGCAACAGATACGCAGTATTTT. Full variable domain (rest looked up from reference TRBV7-9 and TRBJ2-3): DTGVSQNPRHKITKRGQNVTFRCDPISEHNRLYWYRQTLGQGPEFLTYFQNEAQLEKSRLLSDRFSAERPKGSFSTLEIQRTEQGDSAMYLCASSLHSGATDTQYFGPGTRLTVL.

This chain joins TRBV19 and TRBJ2-2, with 7 nucleotides matching TRBD2. Unmatched junction bases numbered 14, after V lost 6 bases and J lost 1 base. The CDR3 has 18 amino acids. Germline assignment: CDR1 LNHDA and CDR2 SQIVND (reference sequence). The CDR3 reads CASRASGTLILNTGELFF. The DNA for the CDR3 is TGTGCCAGTAGGGCTAGCGGAACCCTTATACTGAACACCGGGGAGCTGTTTTTT.

The chain is built from TRBV7-9 and TRBJ1-4; perhaps TRBD1 as D (6 bases). Germline values: CDR1 SEHNR, CDR2 FQNEAQ (reference sequence). Trimming pared 5 bases from V and 4 bases from J, leaving 11 bases between. The CDR3 runs 14 residues. CDR3 DNA: TGTGCCAGCAGCCCTGGACAGAGTAATGAAAAACTGTTTTTT. Protein sequence: CASSPGQSNEKLFF.

The gene calls are TRBV30 and TRBJ2-7; 7 positions match TRBD2. In germline, CDR1 is GTSNPN, CDR2 SVGIG (reference sequence). This CDR3 has 14 amino acids. The junction had 8 bases not matched to a gene; V was cut back by 0 bases and J by 6 bases. The CDR3 DNA reads TGTGCCTGGAGTGTCCCGGGGAGGGTGGTCGAGCAGTACTTC. Residues: CAWSVPGRVVEQYF.

The V and J genes are TRBV21-1 and TRBJ2-2; the listed D gene, TRBD2, was not tested against the DNA. TRBV21-1 is deemed a pseudogene. The length of the CDR3 is 18 residues. CDR3 sequence reads: CASSKARSGKPDTGELFF. The CDR3 coding sequence is TGTGCCAGCAGCAAAGCGCGATCGGGGAAACCAGACACCGGGGAGCTGTTTTTT.

The chain uses TRBV2 and TRBJ2-1; 9 nucleotides line up with TRBD1. The CDR3 loop spans 14 amino acids. Germline V gives CDR1 SNHLY, CDR2 FYNNEI. Trimming took 7 bases from V and 7 from J; bases not matched to a gene: 8. CDR3 amino acids: CASTRDRAENEQFF. DNA of the CDR3: TGTGCCAGCACCCGGGACAGGGCCGAAAATGAGCAGTTCTTC.

The chain has TRBV7-2 and TRBJ1-1; 7 nucleotides align to TRBD1. CDR3 size: 12 residues. The trim removed 5 bases at V and 12 bases at J, leaving 9 bases unmatched. The germline gives CDR1 SGHTA, CDR2 FQGNSA. In DNA, the CDR3 is TGTGCCAGCAGCCCATACACAGGGGCACCTTTCTTT. Protein sequence: CASSPYTGAPFF.

The J gene is TRBJ1-2, the V gene TRBV6-6; 9 nucleotides agree with TRBD1. The ends lost 5 bases at V and 3 bases at J; junction bases unmatched: 7. This CDR3 comprises 15 residues. In germline, CDR1 is MNHNY, CDR2 SVGAGI (reference sequence). The CDR3 nucleotides read TGTGCCAGCAGTGGAAAAGACAGGGGGGACTATGGCTACACCTTC. Its protein is CASSGKDRGDYGYTF.

The V call is TRBV7-7, the J call TRBJ2-5; D is perhaps TRBD2 (6 bases). The CDR3 length is 15 residues. V was trimmed by 5 bases and J by 4 bases, leaving 17 bases between them. Germline CDR1 and CDR2: SSHAT and FNYEAQ (reference sequence). The CDR3 region is CASSLTGTPAETQYF. Here the CDR3 DNA reads TGTGCCAGCAGCCTCACCGGGACTCCGGCAGAGACCCAGTACTTC.

The chain combines TRBV27 with TRBJ1-1, with unresolved D. Trimming took off 5 bases at V and 5 bases at J, with 15 bases between the two ends. CDR3 size: 14 residues. The germline gives CDR1 MNHEY, CDR2 SMNVEV (reference sequence). CDR3 sequence: CASSPTVGGTEAFF. CDR3 DNA: TGTGCCAGCAGTCCCACGGTCGGAGGGACTGAAGCTTTCTTT.

This clone occurred once. The V gene is TRBV5-1, the J gene TRBJ1-4; D gene ambiguous. V was cut by 5 bases and J by 3 bases, with 11 bases left in between. This CDR3 contains 14 residues. Germline-derived CDR1 and CDR2 are SGHRS and YFSETQ. The CDR3 is CASREGSSNEKLFF. CDR3 DNA: TGCGCCAGCAGAGAGGGCAGTTCTAATGAAAAACTGTTTTTT.

This chain connects TRBV6-5 to TRBJ1-4, with D uncertain. This CDR3 is 15 amino acids long. V dropped 0 bases and J dropped 4 bases, with 9 bases sitting between them. CDR1 MNHEY and CDR2 SVGAGI come from the germline V gene. Here the CDR3 reads CASSYSGRHNEKLFF. CDR3 nucleotides: TGTGCCAGCAGTTACTCGGGCAGGCATAATGAAAAACTGTTTTTT.

This chain connects TRBV5-1 to TRBJ2-7; possible D gene TRBD2, 5 bases. Trimming stripped 0 bases from V and 1 base from J, with 14 bases between. The germline gives CDR1 SGHRS, CDR2 YFSETQ. This CDR3 has 16 amino acids. The CDR3 loop reads CASSLVSAGGSYEQYF. The DNA for the CDR3 is TGCGCCAGCAGCTTGGTCTCGGCGGGCGGATCCTACGAGCAGTACTTC.